Given below is one T cell receptor (beta chain) in context. The authors' processing: Reference gene primer amplification yielded estimated nucleated cell counts. The repertoire was sequenced with immunoSEQ multiplex PCR; TCRdb's copy has only in-frame clones and lacks some. D and trimming were read from the DNA, whereas the V and J calls and clone size are those reported in that table. The repertoire holds 250,000 to 350,000 clones, with roughly 90% as singletons. These data originate in a study of blood T cell repertoires in COVID-19. Turning to the study itself: Acute and convalescent COVID-19 samples came from the United States, Italy and Spain.

The sequenced material came from peripheral blood. This receptor was identified in a woman aged 50 to 60 who had recovered from COVID-19.

CDR3 region: CACKRQGSHYGYTF. CDR3 nucleotide sequence: TGTGCCTGTAAACGACAGGGGAGTCACTATGGCTACACCTTC. The genes are TRBV30 and TRBJ1-2; 8 nucleotides line up with TRBD1. With 6 bases clipped from V and 3 bases from J, the junction kept 9 bases outside the gene matches. The CDR3 length is 14 residues. Looked up from germline, CDR1 is GTSNPN and CDR2 is SVGIG (reference sequence).